The 5 T cell receptor beta chains given below trace back to one sample, sequenced in a study of T-cell reconstitution after alpha-beta-depleted transplantation in children. Researchers prepared the TCRbeta library using unique molecular identifiers, the study reports. TCRdb independently ran MiXCR on the PCR reads; one entry per CDR3 protein. The data show some 200,000 distinct CDR3 sequences, 7.5% to 9.5% seen once. Here the sequenced sample was PBMCs, mostly from graft donor cells, taken 360 days after TCRalphabeta/CD19-depleted stem cell transplant. The receptors here all came from a male patient between 2 and 9 years old who had a stem cell transplant for acute myeloid leukemia, so the T cells may come from the graft donor.

In this sample, this clonotype turned up many times. The genes are TRBV4-3 and TRBJ2-1, with D perhaps TRBD2 (6 bases). CDR1 and CDR2 from the germline V gene are LGHNA and YSLEER. V shed 2 bases and J shed 2 bases, with 13 bases lying between them. The CDR3 has 16 amino acids. The CDR3 region has the DNA TGCGCCAGCAGCCAACCCGGGACTGGGACCTACAATGAGCAGTTCTTC. Amino acids: CASSQPGTGTYNEQFF.

This clonotype was found many times. The junction departs from germline at one end; a sequencing error may be responsible. The chain combines TRBV7-2 with TRBJ2-7, with 14 bases fitting TRBD2. The CDR3 is 15 residues long. Germline CDR1 reads SGHTA; CDR2 reads FQGNSA. DNA for the CDR3: TGTGCCAGCAGCCCATCCGGGACTAGCGGGAGTTCGTCCCACTTC. Its translation is CASSPSGTSGSSSHF.

The V gene is TRBV5-1, the J gene TRBJ2-1, with unresolved D. V lost 4 bases to trimming and J lost 8 bases, with 19 bases between them. Germline lookup yields CDR1 SGHRS and CDR2 YFSETQ. The length of the CDR3 is 15 residues. The CDR3 DNA sequence: TGCGCCAGCAGCCCCGGCCTCCGGATTCGGGATGAGCAGTTCTTC. Protein product: CASSPGLRIRDEQFF.

This clonotype appeared a few times. The rearrangement uses TRBV20-1 and TRBJ1-6; D remains unclear. Germline V gene data show CDR1 as DFQATT and CDR2 as SNEGSKA (reference sequence). V lost 1 base and J lost 7, with 14 bases in between. The CDR3 runs 15 residues. CDR3 amino acids: CSARAPDLPNSPLHF. The CDR3, as DNA: TGCAGTGCTAGAGCGCCGGACTTACCAAATTCACCCCTCCACTTT.

This rearrangement joins TRBV27 to TRBJ2-1; no clear D. The ends were cut back, 2 bases at V and 6 bases at J, with 5 bases in the middle. The CDR3 has 12 residues. Germline V lookup: CDR1 MNHEY, CDR2 SMNVEV (reference sequence). CDR3 DNA sequence: TGTGCCAGCAGTTTAAGGAGCAATGAGCAGTTCTTC. Translating it yields CASSLRSNEQFF.